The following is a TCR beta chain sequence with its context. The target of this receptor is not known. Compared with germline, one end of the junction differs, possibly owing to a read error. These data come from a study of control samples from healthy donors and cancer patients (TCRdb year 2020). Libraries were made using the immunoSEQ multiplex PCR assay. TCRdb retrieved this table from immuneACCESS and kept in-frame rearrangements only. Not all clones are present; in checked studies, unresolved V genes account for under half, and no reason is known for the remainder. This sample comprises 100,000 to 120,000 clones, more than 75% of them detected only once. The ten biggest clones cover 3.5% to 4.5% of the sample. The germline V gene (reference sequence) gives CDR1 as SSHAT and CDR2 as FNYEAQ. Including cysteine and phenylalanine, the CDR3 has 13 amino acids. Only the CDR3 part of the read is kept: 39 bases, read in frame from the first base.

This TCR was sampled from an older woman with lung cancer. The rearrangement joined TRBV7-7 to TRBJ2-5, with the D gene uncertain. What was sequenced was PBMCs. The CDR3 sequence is CASSTIFQETQYF. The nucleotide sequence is TGTGCTAGCAGCACCATATTCCAAGAGACCCAGTACTTC.